This TCR beta chain appears in the sequencing data of a study of identical twins (dated by TCRdb to the mid-2010s). With regard to the full study: To test whether fetal clonotypes persist, the study used deep sequencing on TCR alpha and beta repertoires from monozygotic twins, unrelated adults of various ages, and cord blood. To rule out contamination, the twin experiments were replicated at different times with different library preparation protocols. What the work shows at the level of the full study, not this receptor alone: Invariant T cells such as MAIT and iNKT could partly confound zero-insertion analyses, although diverse VJ usage argued against such confounding for most clonotypes. Recombination models systematically underestimated out-of-frame TCR alpha sharing in monozygotic twins but agreed with sharing between unrelated individuals. The excess sharing between twins in beta out-of-frame sequences was weaker because fewer shared sequences reduced the signal-to-noise ratio. Because the same donors could not be followed over many years, the conclusions depended on cross-sectional statistical analysis. Abundant cord blood beta clonotypes carried fewer insertions; young adult naive repertoires showed a weaker similar trend, while memory repertoires showed none. Compared with coincidental sharing between unrelated individuals, out-of-frame TCR alpha sequences shared between twins showed an excess of sequences with low generation probability.

CDR1 and CDR2 are drawn from the germline V gene: MNHEY, SVGEGT. Germline trimming amounts to 3 bases on V and 3 bases on J, with 11 as the count of junction bases outside the gene matches. Measured from the cysteine to the phenylalanine, the CDR3 is 17 residues long. CDR3 DNA only is kept here, 51 bases in frame from base 1. Every donor in the study was a healthy Caucasian. The twin cohort consisted of three pairs of female monozygotic twins, all aged about 18 to 29 years. Miltenyi CD45RO+ enrichment and human naive T-cell isolation kits were used to isolate memory (CD45RO+) and naive T cells from PBMC. Libraries came from 5' RACE. The reads were generated on an Illumina HiSeq 2000. A universal primer binding site was added through template switching, and the final cDNA carried a unique molecular identifier so that TCR cDNA molecules could be counted accurately. Specific primers in the conserved constant-segment region were used to synthesize first-strand cDNA for TCR alpha and beta chains. To control for contamination, every cDNA library was double barcoded, receiving both a SMART-Mk sample barcode and Illumina barcodes. TruSeq adapter sequences along with Illumina sample barcodes were introduced in two successive PCR steps. TCR alpha and beta cDNA libraries were sequenced on the Illumina HiSeq platform with custom primers. On the study's bioinformatics: Unique molecular identifiers were extracted from raw reads with MiGEC, and CDR3 positions were determined with MiXCR. Recombination models were inferred per individual with the repgenHMM and IGoR tools using an EM algorithm. Shared clonotypes were analyzed with the tcR package in R, and sharing was normalized by the product of cloneset sizes. To study raw recombination free of thymic and clonal selection effects, out-of-frame nonproductive sequences were analyzed. TCRdb ran its own pipeline on the public reads, namely fastp trimming at Q25 and MiXCR clone calling, and kept in-frame beta chains. Each entry is one CDR3 protein sequence, shown with its most common DNA and genes. What appears here as the V and J calls and clone size reflects TCRdb's work, not the paper's. The sample table shows fewer than 250,000 distinct CDR3 sequences, and about 7.5% are seen once. The top ten clonotypes cover 1.9% of the sample.

This clonotype is described as medium-sized (0.01 to 0.1%). Which antigen it targets is not known. Within one base of it there is no much larger clone, and no base qualities were kept. The sample also formed part of further work on yellow fever vaccine responses in identical twins. The second study, in turn, reports: The authors reported that the T cell response to vaccination in identical twins appeared partly convergent and partly personalized. In identical twins, the study followed T cell clones that responded to the vaccine with precision.

Sequencing was performed on memory (CD45RO+) T cells sorted from blood. The sample's cell subset or site, from its label and the paper: CD45RO+ enriched T cells. The TCR comes from a woman under 30 in good health. The rearranged chain carries TRBV6-2 or TRBV6-3 and TRBJ2-1, with 7 bases in between that match TRBD2. The CDR3 region has the sequence CASSYSPSSGVYNEQFF. The nucleotides read TGTGCCAGCAGTTATTCCCCCTCTAGCGGAGTCTACAATGAGCAGTTCTTC.